Listed below are T cell receptor beta chains from one sample, sequenced in a study of tumor and adjacent non-tumor tissue in lung cancer. TCRdb re-analysed the multiplex PCR reads in MiXCR, keeping a single row per CDR3 protein. The sample carries fewer than 120,000 distinct CDR3 sequences, over 70% recorded once. The specimen sequenced was lung tumor tissue. These TCRs come from a man aged 65-85 years with non-small cell lung cancer. The CDR3 runs from the conserved cysteine through the conserved F or W. D genes are given only for firm matches. Clone size is stated in some rows and not others, as once, few, many or a class when expanded.

clone size	D gene	V gene	J gene	CDR3 DNA	CDR3 protein
.	.	TRBV11-2	TRBJ2-7	TGTGCCAGCAGCTTAGTACCCACTGGGCCACCCTACTACGAGCAATACTTC	CASSLVPTGPPYYEQYF
.	.	TRBV5-4	TRBJ2-7	TGTGCCAGCAGCGCGCTCGGCAGGGATTACGATCAGTACTTC	CASSALGRDYDQYF
.	TRBD2	TRBV5-5	TRBJ2-2	TGTGCCATCAACTCCCTACCGGGGGGGGAACGAATGCAACCCGGGGAGCTGTTTTTT	CAINSLPGGERMQPGELFF
.	.	TRBV6-2/TRBV6-3	TRBJ2-2	TGTGAAAGCAGTTCCTCAGACGGCCAAGACACCGGGGAGCTGTTTTTT	CESSSSDGQDTGELFF
.	.	TRBV11-3	TRBJ1-1	TGTGCCAGCAGCTTAAAGACAAAGTGGATGAACACTGAAGCTTTCTTC	CASSLKTKWMNTEAFF
.	TRBD2	TRBV7-3	TRBJ2-3	TGTGCCAGCAGCTTAAGGCTAGCGGGGGGAGATACGCAGTATTTT	CASSLRLAGGDTQYF
.	.	TRBV6-5	TRBJ1-2	TGTGCCAGCAGTTACCGGTGTGGACGTAACTATGGCCACACCTTC	CASSYRCGRNYGHTF
.	TRBD1	TRBV7-9	TRBJ2-3	TGTGCCAGCAGCTTCGGGACAGGGGGCATCACAGATACGCAGTATTTT	CASSFGTGGITDTQYF
medium-sized	.	TRBV11-2	TRBJ2-7	TGTGCCAGCAGCCCCCCCCTAGCGTCAAACGTCCAAGAGCAGTACTTC	CASSPPLASNVQEQYF
.	.	TRBV6-2/TRBV6-3	TRBJ2-1	TGTGCCAGCTGTTCGAGGGTATGCAATGAGCAGTTCTTC	CASCSRVCNEQFF
.	.	TRBV11-1	TRBJ2-7	TGTGACAGCAGATTGTTTGGTGGATACGAGCGGTACTTC	CDSRLFGGYERYF
.	.	TRBV4-2	TRBJ2-1	TGTGCCAACAGCCAAGGCGGGACTTCCACCTACAATGAGCAGTTCTTC	CANSQGGTSTYNEQFF
.	.	TRBV5-1	TRBJ2-5	TGCGCCAGCAGCTTGGGGCTAGCGAGGAGGTTGCAAGAGACCCAGTACTTC	CASSLGLARRLQETQYF
.	.	TRBV14	TRBJ1-5	TGTGCCAGCAGCCCCGGGGGTAGTGGGGAAAGACCGCCCCAGCATTTT	CASSPGGSGERPPQHF
.	.	TRBV29-1	TRBJ2-3	TGCAGCGTTTACGGTTCTTCTACCACAGATACGCAGTATTTC	CSVYGSSTTDTQYF
once	.	TRBV29-1	TRBJ2-5	TGCATCGTCGAGAAAAGTGAGACCCAGTACTTC	CIVEKSETQYF
.	TRBD1	TRBV29-1	TRBJ2-1	TGCAGCGTCCGACAGGGGTACGATGAGTTGTTCTTC	CSVRQGYDELFF
.	.	TRBV5-4	TRBJ2-3	TGTGCCAGCAGCTTGGGTCTATCGGGAGTTACAGATGCGCAGTATTTT	CASSLGLSGVTDAQYF
.	.	TRBV4-3	TRBJ1-2	TGCACCAGCAGCCAAGACCTCGGGGCAGGACGCTACACTTTC	CTSSQDLGAGRYTF
.	.	TRBV13	TRBJ2-7	TGTGCCAGCAGCTCATCCACGGGGAACGAACATTACTTC	CASSSSTGNEHYF
.	.	TRBV28	TRBJ2-7	TGTGCCAGCATTTCCCGGCAGGCCGGGGGTTACGAACAGTACTTC	CASISRQAGGYEQYF
.	.	TRBV10-2	TRBJ2-1	TGCGCCAGCAGGTCCCCGGGATCCTCTTCTCAAGATCAGTTCTTC	CASRSPGSSSQDQFF
once	.	TRBV6-2/TRBV6-3	TRBJ2-7	TGTGCCAGCACCCTGGACAGCTCATCCTACGAGCAATACTTC	CASTLDSSSYEQYF
.	TRBD2	TRBV5-4	TRBJ2-3	TGTGCCAGCTGTTTAGCGGGGAACACAGATACGCAGTATTTT	CASCLAGNTDTQYF
.	.	TRBV6-6	TRBJ1-5	TGTGCCGGCAGCACCTGGATGTATAGCAATCAGCCCCAGCATTTT	CAGSTWMYSNQPQHF
.	.	TRBV5-5	TRBJ2-2	TGTGCCAGGAACCCGGGATTGGGAGTTACCGGGGAGCTGTTTTTT	CARNPGLGVTGELFF
.	.	TRBV12-5	TRBJ1-5	TGTGCTAGTGGTTTTGGCAGAAATCAGCCTCATCATTTT	CASGFGRNQPHHF
.	TRBD1	TRBV10-3	TRBJ1-2	TGTGCCATCTGTGGCCGGGACAGGGCCGACTATGGCTACATCTTC	CAICGRDRADYGYIF
.	TRBD1	TRBV5-4	TRBJ1-2	TGTGCCAGCAGTTTGAGGGAGAGGGGACAGGGACCCCATGGCTACACCTTC	CASSLRERGQGPHGYTF
.	TRBD2	TRBV5-6	TRBJ2-3	TGTGTCAGCAGTTTGGTAGGGACTAGCGGGGGCAGCACAGATACGCAGTATTTT	CVSSLVGTSGGSTDTQYF
.	TRBD1	TRBV28	TRBJ2-5	TGTACCACCAGTCAAGGGACAGAAGAGACCCAGTACTTC	CTTSQGTEETQYF
.	TRBD2	TRBV29-1	TRBJ2-2	TGTAGCACTGACCTAGCGGGGGGCACCGGGGAGCTGTTTTTT	CSTDLAGGTGELFF
.	.	TRBV4-3	TRBJ2-5	TGCGCCAGCAGCCAAGCCGGAGTGGTTGGACAAGAGGCCCAGTACTTC	CASSQAGVVGQEAQYF